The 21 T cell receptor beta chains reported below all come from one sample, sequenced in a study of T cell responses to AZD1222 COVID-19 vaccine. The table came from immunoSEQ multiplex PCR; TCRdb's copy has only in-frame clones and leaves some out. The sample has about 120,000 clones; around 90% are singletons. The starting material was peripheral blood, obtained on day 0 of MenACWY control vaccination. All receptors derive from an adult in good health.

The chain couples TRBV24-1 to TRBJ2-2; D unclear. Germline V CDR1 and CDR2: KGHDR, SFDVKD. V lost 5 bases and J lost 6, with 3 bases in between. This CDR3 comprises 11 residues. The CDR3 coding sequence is TGTGCCACCAGTGTCCCCGGGGAGCTGTTTTTT. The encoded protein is CATSVPGELFF.

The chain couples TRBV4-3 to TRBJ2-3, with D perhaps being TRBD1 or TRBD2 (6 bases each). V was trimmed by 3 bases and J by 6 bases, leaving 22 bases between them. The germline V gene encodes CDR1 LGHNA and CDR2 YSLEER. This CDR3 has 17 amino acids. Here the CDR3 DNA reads TGCGCCAGCAGCCACGGTCACCGGGGGCGGGTTTCGGATACGCAGTATTTT. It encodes CASSHGHRGRVSDTQYF.

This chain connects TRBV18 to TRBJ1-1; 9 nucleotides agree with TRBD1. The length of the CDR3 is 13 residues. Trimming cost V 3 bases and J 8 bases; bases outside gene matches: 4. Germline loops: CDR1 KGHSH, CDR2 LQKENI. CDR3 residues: CASSPTGGGEAFF. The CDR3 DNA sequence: TGTGCCAGCTCACCCACAGGGGGCGGAGAAGCTTTCTTT. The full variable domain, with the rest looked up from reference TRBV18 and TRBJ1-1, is NAGVMQNPRHLVRRRGQEARLRCSPMKGHSHVYWYRQLPEEGLKFMVYLQKENIIDESGMPKERFSAEFPKEGPSILRIQQVVRGDSAAYFCASSPTGGGEAFFGQGTRLTVV.

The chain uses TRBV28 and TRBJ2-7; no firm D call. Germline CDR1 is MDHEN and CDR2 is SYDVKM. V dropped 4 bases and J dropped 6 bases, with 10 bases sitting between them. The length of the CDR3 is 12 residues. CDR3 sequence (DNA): TGTGCCAGCAGTTCTACCCCCCTCGAGCAGTACGTC. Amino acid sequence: CASSSTPLEQYV.

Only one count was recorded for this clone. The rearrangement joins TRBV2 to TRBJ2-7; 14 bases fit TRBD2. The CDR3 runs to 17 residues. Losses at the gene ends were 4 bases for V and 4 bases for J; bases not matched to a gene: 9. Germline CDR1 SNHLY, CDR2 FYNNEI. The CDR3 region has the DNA TGTGCCAGCAGTGCCCCCGAGCGACTAGCGGGAGGGTACGAGCAGTACTTC. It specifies CASSAPERLAGGYEQYF.

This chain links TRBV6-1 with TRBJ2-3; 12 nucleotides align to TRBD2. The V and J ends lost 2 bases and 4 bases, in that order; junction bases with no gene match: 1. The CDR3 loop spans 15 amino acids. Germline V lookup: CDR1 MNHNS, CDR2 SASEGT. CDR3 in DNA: TGTGCCAGCAGTGAAACTAGCGGGGGGCCAGATACGCAGTATTTT. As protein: CASSETSGGPDTQYF.

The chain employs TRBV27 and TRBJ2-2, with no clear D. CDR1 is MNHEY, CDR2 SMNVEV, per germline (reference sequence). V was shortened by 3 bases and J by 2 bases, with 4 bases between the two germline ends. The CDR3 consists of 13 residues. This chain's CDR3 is CASSFPNTGELFF. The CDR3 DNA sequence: TGTGCCAGCAGTTTCCCTAACACCGGGGAGCTGTTTTTT.

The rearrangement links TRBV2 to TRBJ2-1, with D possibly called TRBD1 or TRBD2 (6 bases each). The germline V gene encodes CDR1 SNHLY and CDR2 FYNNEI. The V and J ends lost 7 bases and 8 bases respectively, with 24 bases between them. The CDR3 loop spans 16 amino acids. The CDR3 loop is CASTYSPEGGRDEQFF. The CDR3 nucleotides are TGTGCCAGCACCTATAGCCCGGAGGGGGGTCGGGATGAGCAGTTCTTC.

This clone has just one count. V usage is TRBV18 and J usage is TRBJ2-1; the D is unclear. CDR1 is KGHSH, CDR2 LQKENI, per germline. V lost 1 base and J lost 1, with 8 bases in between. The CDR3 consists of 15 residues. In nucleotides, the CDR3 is TGTGCCAGCTCACCACAGGGCATGTCCTACAATGAGCAGTTCTTC. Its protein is CASSPQGMSYNEQFF.

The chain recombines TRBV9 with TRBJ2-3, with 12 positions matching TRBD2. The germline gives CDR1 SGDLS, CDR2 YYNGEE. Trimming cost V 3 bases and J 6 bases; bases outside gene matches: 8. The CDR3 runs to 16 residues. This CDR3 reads CASSEGLAGPPDTQYF. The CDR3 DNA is TGTGCCAGCAGCGAGGGACTAGCGGGCCCCCCGGATACGCAGTATTTT.

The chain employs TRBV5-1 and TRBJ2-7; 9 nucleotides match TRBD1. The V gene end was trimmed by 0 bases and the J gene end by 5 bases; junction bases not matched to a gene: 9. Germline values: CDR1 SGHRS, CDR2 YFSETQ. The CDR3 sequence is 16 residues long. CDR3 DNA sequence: TGCGCCAGCAGCTTGGCCATAGGGACAGGGTCCCACGAGCAGTACTTC. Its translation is CASSLAIGTGSHEQYF. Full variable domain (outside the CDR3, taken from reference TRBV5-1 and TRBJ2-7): KAGVTQTPRYLIKTRGQQVTLSCSPISGHRSVSWYQQTPGQGLQFLFEYFSETQRNKGNFPGRFSGRQFSNSRSEMNVSTLELGDSALYLCASSLAIGTGSHEQYFGPGTRLTVT.

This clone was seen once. The CDR3 reads CASSFGFGGHEQFF. In DNA, the CDR3 is TGTGCCAGCAGTTTCGGCTTCGGGGGGCATGAGCAGTTCTTC. The chain employs TRBV27 and TRBJ2-1; tentative D call: TRBD2 (7 bases). This CDR3 spans 14 amino acids. Per the germline V gene, CDR1 is MNHEY and CDR2 is SMNVEV (reference sequence). Trimming cost V 3 bases and J 8 bases, with 14 bases left between them.

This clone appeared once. This CDR3 is CASRDPWGEQYV. CDR3 nucleotides: TGTGCCAGCAGGGACCCCTGGGGCGAGCAGTACGTC. This sequence joins TRBV27 and TRBJ2-7, with unresolved D. Germline CDR1 is MNHEY and CDR2 is SMNVEV (reference sequence). The length of the CDR3 is 12 residues. V lost 6 bases and J 6 bases, leaving 12 bases between the germline ends.

The CDR3 DNA reads as TGCGCCAGCAGCAATTCCGGGACGAGGTTTGGGGCCAACGTCCTGACTTTC. This codes for CASSNSGTRFGANVLTF. The rearrangement uses TRBV5-1 and TRBJ2-6; the D call may be TRBD1 or TRBD2 (5 bases each). This CDR3 has 17 amino acids. V lost 4 bases and J lost 3, with 17 bases in between. Germline CDR1 reads SGHRS; CDR2 reads YFSETQ.

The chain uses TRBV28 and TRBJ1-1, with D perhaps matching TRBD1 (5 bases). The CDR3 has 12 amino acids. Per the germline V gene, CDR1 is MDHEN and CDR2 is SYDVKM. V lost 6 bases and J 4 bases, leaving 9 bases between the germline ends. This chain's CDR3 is CASSLGVTEAFF. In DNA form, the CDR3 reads TGTGCCAGCAGCCTAGGGGTCACTGAAGCTTTCTTT.

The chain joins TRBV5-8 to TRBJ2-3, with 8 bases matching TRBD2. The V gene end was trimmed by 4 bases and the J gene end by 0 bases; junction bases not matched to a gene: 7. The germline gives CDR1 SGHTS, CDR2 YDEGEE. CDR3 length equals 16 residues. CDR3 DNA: TGTGCCAGCAGCAGACCGGGACTAGGAAGCACAGATACGCAGTATTTT. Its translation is CASSRPGLGSTDTQYF. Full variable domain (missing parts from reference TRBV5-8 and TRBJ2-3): EAGVTQSPTHLIKTRGQQATLRCSPISGHTSVYWYQQALGLGLQFLLWYDEGEERNRGNFPPRFSGRQFPNYSSELNVNALELEDSALYLCASSRPGLGSTDTQYFGPGTRLTVL.

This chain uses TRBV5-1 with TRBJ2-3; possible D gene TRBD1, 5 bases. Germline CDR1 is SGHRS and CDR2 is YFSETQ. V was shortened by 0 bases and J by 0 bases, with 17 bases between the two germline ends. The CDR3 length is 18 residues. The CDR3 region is CASSLGPGRGSSTDTQYF. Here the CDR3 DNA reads TGCGCCAGCAGCTTGGGACCGGGTAGGGGATCTAGCACAGATACGCAGTATTTT.

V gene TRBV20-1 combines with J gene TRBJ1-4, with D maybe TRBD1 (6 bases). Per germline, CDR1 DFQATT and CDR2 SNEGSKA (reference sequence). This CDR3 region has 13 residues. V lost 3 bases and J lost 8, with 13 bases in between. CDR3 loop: CSASYAGVEKLFF. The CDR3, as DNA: TGCAGTGCTAGTTATGCAGGGGTGGAAAAACTGTTTTTT.

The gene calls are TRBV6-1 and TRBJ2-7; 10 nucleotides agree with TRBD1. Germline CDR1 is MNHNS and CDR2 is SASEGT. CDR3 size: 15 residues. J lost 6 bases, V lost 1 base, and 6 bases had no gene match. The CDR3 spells CASSEVVDRGPEQYF. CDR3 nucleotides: TGTGCCAGCAGTGAAGTCGTCGACAGGGGGCCCGAGCAGTACTTC.

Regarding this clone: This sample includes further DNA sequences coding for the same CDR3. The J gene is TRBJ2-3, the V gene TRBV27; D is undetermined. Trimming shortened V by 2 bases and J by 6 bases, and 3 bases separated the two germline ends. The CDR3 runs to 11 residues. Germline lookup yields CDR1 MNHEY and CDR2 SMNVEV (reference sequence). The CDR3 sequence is CASSLGDTQYF. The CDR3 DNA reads TGTGCCAGCAGTTTAGGCGATACGCAGTATTTT.

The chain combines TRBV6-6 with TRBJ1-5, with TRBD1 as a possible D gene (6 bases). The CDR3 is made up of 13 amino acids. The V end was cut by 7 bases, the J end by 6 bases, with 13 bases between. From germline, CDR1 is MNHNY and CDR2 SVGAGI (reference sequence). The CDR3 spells CASKGGSGQPQHF. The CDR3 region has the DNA TGTGCCAGCAAAGGGGGGAGCGGTCAGCCCCAGCATTTT.